Presented here are 28 T cell receptor beta chains from one specimen sequenced in a study of beta chain features in type 1 diabetes. Sequencing targeted expressed TCRB transcripts, as all isolated RNA had been reverse transcribed. This table comes from immunoSEQ multiplex PCR, and its TCRdb copy is limited to in-frame clones, with some not included. The table shows approximately 160,000 clones, with 7.5% to 9.5% occurring only once. The sample comprised central memory CD4+ T cells from blood. Receptor source: a woman in her late teens or twenties in good health.

The rearrangement joins TRBV18 to TRBJ2-1; 11 bases align to TRBD2. The trim removed 3 bases at V and 7 bases at J, leaving 2 bases unmatched. Germline lookup yields CDR1 KGHSH and CDR2 LQKENI. This CDR3 region has 14 residues. CDR3 sequence reads: CASSPGLAENEQFF. CDR3 coding DNA: TGTGCCAGCTCACCGGGACTAGCGGAAAATGAGCAGTTCTTC.

This clone was picked up many times. The genes are TRBV5-4 and TRBJ2-3, with a possible D match to TRBD2 (6 bases). Per the germline V gene, CDR1 is SGHNT and CDR2 is YYREEE (reference sequence). The CDR3 spans 16 residues. Trimming left V 0 bases short and J 4 bases short, with 15 bases between. The CDR3 coding sequence is TGTGCCAGCAGCTTGGAACTAGCTGTGCAAGCAGATACGCAGTATTTT. Translation: CASSLELAVQADTQYF.

The chain joins TRBV7-2 to TRBJ1-3; the D is unclear. V shed 5 bases and J shed 5 bases, with 13 bases lying between them. Per germline, CDR1 SGHTA and CDR2 FQGNSA. The CDR3 has 14 amino acids. CDR3 nucleotides: TGTGCCAGCAGCGGCGGCCTTATGAGAAACACCATATATTTT. It specifies CASSGGLMRNTIYF.

The chain uses TRBV11-2 and TRBJ2-1, with TRBD1 as a possible D gene (6 bases). V was pared by 1 base and J by 6 bases, with 13 bases between. The CDR3 has 15 residues. CDR1 is SGHAT, CDR2 FQNNGV, per germline. The CDR3 loop reads CASSLGGLGSNEQFF. CDR3 sequence (DNA): TGTGCCAGCAGCTTAGGGGGGCTCGGGTCCAATGAGCAGTTCTTC. The full variable domain, in which reference TRBV11-2 and TRBJ2-1 provide the parts outside the CDR3, is EAGVAQSPRYKIIEKRQSVAFWCNPISGHATLYWYQQILGQGPKLLIQFQNNGVVDDSQLPKDRFSAERLKGVDSTLKIQPAKLEDSAVYLCASSLGGLGSNEQFFGPGTRLTVL.

This rearrangement joins TRBV11-2 to TRBJ1-2; no definite D call. Germline V gene sequence: CDR1 SGHAT, CDR2 FQNNGV. The CDR3 has 15 residues. Trimming pared 3 bases from V and 2 bases from J, leaving 13 bases between. In DNA form, the CDR3 reads TGTGCCAGCAGCTTCGGCCGGGAACTAAACTATGGCTACACCTTC. This sequence encodes CASSFGRELNYGYTF.

There are a few counts of this clone. This chain uses TRBV7-3 with TRBJ1-2; TRBD1 matches 8 bases. Trimming cost V 2 bases and J 3 bases; bases outside gene matches: 2. The CDR3 extends over 14 amino acids. Germline assignment: CDR1 SGHTA and CDR2 FQGTGA. The CDR3 sequence: CASSLGGQDYGYTF. CDR3 in DNA: TGTGCCAGCAGCTTAGGGGGACAGGACTATGGCTACACCTTC.

The sample holds a few counts of this clone. The chain has TRBV10-2 and TRBJ1-1; D perhaps matches TRBD1 (6 bases). CDR1 is WSHSY, CDR2 SAAADI, per germline. The CDR3 runs to 11 residues. Trimming stripped 8 bases from V and 6 bases from J, with 10 bases between. The CDR3 here is CASFGGAEAFF. The CDR3 nucleotides read TGCGCCAGCTTTGGGGGCGCTGAAGCTTTCTTT.

This clone was seen a handful of times. The V call is TRBV7-9, the J call TRBJ2-7; D gene unclear. There are 12 residues in the CDR3. Deletions cut 4 bases from V and 10 bases from J, with 14 bases between. The germline CDR1 and CDR2 sequences are SEHNR and FQNEAQ (reference sequence). CDR3: CASSSGNGAQYF. The CDR3 bases are TGTGCCAGCAGCTCAGGAAATGGTGCCCAGTACTTC.

This clone came up a few times. The chain employs TRBV5-4 and TRBJ2-2; maybe TRBD1 (6 bases). CDR1 SGHNT and CDR2 YYREEE come from the germline V gene (reference sequence). Between the trimmed V and J ends, which lost 4 bases and 6 bases, there was a span of 10 bases. The CDR3 consists of 13 residues. The CDR3 sequence: CASSMAGAGELFF. The CDR3 DNA follows: TGTGCCAGCAGCATGGCAGGGGCCGGGGAGCTGTTTTTT.

This clone was seen a few times. The V and J genes are TRBV14 and TRBJ1-2; 9 positions agree with TRBD1. The CDR3 covers 17 residues. Losses at the gene ends were 2 bases for V and 4 bases for J; bases not matched to a gene: 11. CDR1 and CDR2 from the germline V gene are SGHDN and FVKESK. As DNA, the CDR3 is TGTGCCAGCAGCCAAAATACCGGTATGACAGGGGGCTATGGCTACACCTTC. As protein: CASSQNTGMTGGYGYTF.

V and J are TRBV7-2 and TRBJ1-2; D remains unclear. CDR1 and CDR2 from the germline V gene are SGHTA and FQGNSA. The length of the CDR3 is 15 residues. V lost 6 bases, J lost 3 bases, and 17 bases lay in between. The chain's CDR3 is CASSINMGSDYGYTF. The CDR3 DNA sequence: TGTGCCAGCAGTATCAACATGGGGAGTGACTATGGCTACACCTTC.

A few counts support this clone. V usage is TRBV7-2 and J usage is TRBJ1-3; 10 nucleotides align to TRBD1. CDR3 length equals 15 residues. Germline V gives CDR1 SGHTA, CDR2 FQGNSA. V shed 5 bases, J shed 4 bases, and the junction held 5 bases outside the gene matches. CDR3 residues: CASSAWDRGGNTIYF. For the CDR3, the DNA is TGTGCCAGCAGCGCCTGGGACAGGGGAGGAAACACCATATATTTT. The whole variable domain, filled in from reference TRBV7-2 and TRBJ1-3, reads GAGVSQSPSNKVTEKGKDVELRCDPISGHTALYWYRQSLGQGLEFLIYFQGNSAPDKSGLPSDRFSAERTGGSVSTLTIQRTQQEDSAVYLCASSAWDRGGNTIYFGEGSWLTVV.

The table lists this clone with a few counts. V is TRBV2 and J is TRBJ2-7; 10 bases match TRBD2. The germline V gene encodes CDR1 SNHLY and CDR2 FYNNEI. Trimming removed 3 bases from V and 5 bases from J; junction bases left unmatched: 10. The CDR3 totals 16 residues. CDR3 sequence reads: CASSESGLAGANEQYF. The CDR3 region has the DNA TGTGCCAGCAGTGAGTCAGGGCTAGCGGGAGCCAACGAGCAGTACTTC.

The DNA of the CDR3 is TGTGCCAGCAGTCCGTCCGGGACAGGGACCGAAGCTTTCTTT. Translating gives CASSPSGTGTEAFF. V and J are TRBV6-5 and TRBJ1-1; 9 nucleotides match TRBD1. This CDR3 region has 14 residues. Germline assignment: CDR1 MNHEY and CDR2 SVGAGI. V gave up 5 bases and J gave up 8 bases; unmatched junction bases: 9.

In its sample, this clone was seen a few times. This chain uses TRBV6-5 with TRBJ2-5; D uncertain. Per the germline V gene, CDR1 is MNHEY and CDR2 is SVGAGI. Trimming removed 0 bases at V and 6 bases at J, with 8 bases between. This CDR3 contains 13 residues. As DNA, the CDR3 is TGTGCCAGCAGTTACTCCAGACAAAAGACCCAGTACTTC. Encoded protein: CASSYSRQKTQYF.

Many counts were recorded for this clone. This sequence joins TRBV27 and TRBJ1-4; D possibly corresponds to TRBD1 (5 bases). The germline CDR1 and CDR2 sequences are MNHEY and SMNVEV (reference sequence). The CDR3 covers 15 residues. The ends were cut back, 6 bases at V and 4 bases at J, with 15 bases in the middle. The CDR3, as DNA: TGTGCCAGCAGCATGCGGGGGGTCCGTAATGAAAAACTGTTTTTT. The encoded protein is CASSMRGVRNEKLFF.

A word on this clone: The sample carries other DNA sequences with the same CDR3. The rearrangement joins TRBV4-1 to TRBJ2-5; 10 bases match TRBD1. V was clipped by 4 bases and J by 4 bases; unmatched bases: 6. The CDR3 extends over 15 amino acids. Germline loops: CDR1 MGHRA, CDR2 YSYEKL. The CDR3 protein is CASSPEGQGRETQYF. Written as DNA, the CDR3 is TGCGCCAGCAGCCCAGAGGGACAGGGGCGAGAGACCCAGTACTTC.

The CDR3 sequence: CASSLTGGDEQYF. The CDR3 DNA follows: TGTGCCAGCAGCTTGACAGGGGGCGACGAGCAGTACTTC. The chain carries TRBV7-2 and TRBJ2-7; 10 bases match TRBD1. Germline lookup yields CDR1 SGHTA and CDR2 FQGNSA. This CDR3 contains 13 residues. The V and J ends lost 3 bases and 5 bases, in that order; junction bases with no gene match: 1.

The V gene is TRBV6-6, the J gene TRBJ1-5; D is possibly TRBD1 (5 bases). The CDR3 sequence is 13 residues long. Germline CDR1 and CDR2: MNHNY and SVGAGI (reference sequence). V was cut by 8 bases and J by 4 bases, with 12 bases left in between. CDR3 nucleotides: TGTGCCAGCTATAGGGGAGGGAATCAGCCCCAGCATTTT. This gives the protein CASYRGGNQPQHF.

The sample holds a few counts of this clone. This chain links TRBV6-1 with TRBJ1-1; possibly TRBD1 for D (6 bases). The germline V gene has CDR1 MNHNS and CDR2 SASEGT. This CDR3 has 13 residues. Trimming took 7 bases from V and 1 from J, leaving 10 bases between them. This CDR3 is CASIIQGNTEAFF. In DNA, the CDR3 is TGTGCCAGCATTATACAGGGGAACACTGAAGCTTTCTTT.

The chain couples TRBV5-1 to TRBJ1-1; D perhaps matches TRBD1 (5 bases). The CDR3 totals 13 residues. Trimming took off 4 bases at V and 1 base at J, with 8 bases between the two ends. CDR1 SGHRS and CDR2 YFSETQ come from the germline V gene. In DNA, the CDR3 is TGCGCCAGCAGCCAACAGGAGAACACTGAAGCTTTCTTT. Translated, it gives CASSQQENTEAFF.

Only a few counts were recorded for this clone. The chain is built from TRBV11-2 and TRBJ1-6, with 9 bases identical to TRBD1. The V segment lost 5 bases and the J segment 10 bases; nucleotides outside the gene matches: 3. The V gene's germline CDR1 is SGHAT and CDR2 FQNNGV. The CDR3 spans 13 residues. CDR3 loop: CASSIDRGSPLHF. The CDR3 DNA reads TGTGCCAGCAGCATCGACAGGGGGTCACCCCTCCACTTT.

Ten or more counts support this clone. The V call is TRBV29-1, the J call TRBJ1-1; 7 nucleotides line up with TRBD1. The CDR3 contains 13 residues. With 6 bases clipped from V and 2 bases from J, the junction kept 6 bases outside the gene matches. Germline V gene lookup returns CDR1 SQVTM and CDR2 ANQGSEA. Here the CDR3 DNA reads TGCAGCGTCGACAGGGACTTAAACACTGAAGCTTTCTTT. Residues: CSVDRDLNTEAFF. Variable domain in full (rest from reference TRBV29-1 and TRBJ1-1): SAVISQKPSRDICQRGTSLTIQCQVDSQVTMMFWYRQQPGQSLTLIATANQGSEATYESGFVIDKFPISRPNLTFSTLTVSNMSPEDSSIYLCSVDRDLNTEAFFGQGTRLTVV.

This sequence joins TRBV18 and TRBJ1-2; 8 bases fit TRBD1. The CDR3 contains 14 residues. In germline, CDR1 is KGHSH, CDR2 LQKENI. V lost 2 bases to trimming and J lost 5 bases; unmatched junction nucleotides: 4. CDR3 sequence reads: CASSPGQGLYGYTF. The CDR3 nucleotides are TGTGCCAGCTCACCAGGACAGGGACTGTATGGCTACACCTTC.

This clone has a handful of counts. The rearrangement links TRBV6-6 to TRBJ1-1; 9 bases are shared with TRBD1. V was clipped by 2 bases and J by 5 bases; unmatched bases: 0. This CDR3 region has 13 residues. CDR1 and CDR2 (germline): MNHNY, SVGAGI (reference sequence). Written as DNA, the CDR3 is TGTGCCAGCAGTTACGGGACAGGGACTGAAGCTTTCTTT. Protein product: CASSYGTGTEAFF.

This clone was picked up a small number of times. Mismatch with germline at one junction end may stem from a read error. CDR3 sequence reads: CASSLGLADTDTQYF. The DNA for the CDR3 is TGTGCTAGCAGCTTAGGGCTAGCGGACACAGATACGCAGTATTTT. The V and J genes are TRBV7-7 and TRBJ2-3; 7 nucleotides align to TRBD2. The CDR3 totals 15 residues. The germline V gene has CDR1 SSHAT and CDR2 FNYEAQ (reference sequence). Together with reference TRBV7-7 and TRBJ2-3, the CDR3 gives the full variable domain: GAGVSQSPRYKVTKRGQDVTLRCDPISSHATLYWYQQALGQGPEFLTYFNYEAQPDKSGLPSDRFSAERPEGSISTLTIQRTEQRDSAMYRCASSLGLADTDTQYFGPGTRLTVL.

This clone came up many times. The rearrangement uses TRBV14 and TRBJ1-2; 7 bases fit TRBD1. V was pared by 4 bases and J by 2 bases, with 1 base of the junction left unmatched. Germline CDR1 is SGHDN and CDR2 is FVKESK. CDR3 length equals 13 residues. In DNA, the CDR3 is TGTGCCAGCAGCCCGGGACAGAACTATGGCTACACCTTC. This gives the protein CASSPGQNYGYTF.

This clone was counted a few times. This chain uses TRBV11-3 with TRBJ2-3; weak D call: TRBD2 (5 bases). Germline-derived CDR1 and CDR2 are SGHNT and YENEEA. V shed 1 base and J shed 3 bases, with 11 bases lying between them. There are 15 residues in the CDR3. The CDR3 DNA reads TGTGCCAGCAGCTTAGTACCTAGCCCTACAGATACGCAGTATTTT. Translation gives CASSLVPSPTDTQYF.